The 8 T cell receptor beta chains listed next were all sequenced from one sample in a study of blood T cell repertoires in COVID-19. Only in-frame clones appear in the TCRdb table, and some are missing; sequencing was by immunoSEQ multiplex PCR. The sample includes about 180,000 clones, 85% to 90% seen only once; the top ten take roughly 2.8%. The specimen sequenced was peripheral blood. The receptor source for this set is a woman under 40 with active or convalescent COVID-19.

This clone was picked up a small number of times. This chain joins TRBV19 and TRBJ1-2; TRBD1 matches at 7 bases. With 2 bases clipped from V and 7 bases from J, the junction kept 10 bases outside the gene matches. This CDR3 has 15 amino acids. Germline V gene lookup returns CDR1 LNHDA and CDR2 SQIVND (reference sequence). The CDR3 region is CASSITRTGGLGYTF. The CDR3 DNA reads TGTGCCAGTAGTATAACCCGGACAGGAGGCCTTGGCTACACCTTC.

This rearrangement joins TRBV19 to TRBJ2-3; TRBD1 agrees at 9 bases. The J segment lost 5 bases and the V segment lost 6 bases, leaving 6 bases of the junction unmatched. This CDR3 comprises 14 residues. Germline V CDR1 and CDR2: LNHDA, SQIVND (reference sequence). The CDR3 protein is CASRNRGQGDTQYF. As DNA, the CDR3 is TGTGCCAGTAGAAACAGGGGGCAAGGAGATACGCAGTATTTT.

This clone was recorded a few times. The rearrangement uses TRBV7-6 and TRBJ1-3, with TRBD1 identical over 7 bases. The CDR3 consists of 16 residues. Germline CDR1 reads SGHVS; CDR2 reads FNYEAQ. With V trimmed by 0 bases and J by 0 bases, 2 bases remained unmatched. CDR3 bases: TGTGCCAGCAGCTTAGCAGGGGGCAACTCTGGAAACACCATATATTTT. Amino acid sequence: CASSLAGGNSGNTIYF.

As to this clone: The same CDR3 is also encoded by other DNA sequences in this sample. The V gene is TRBV5-1, the J gene TRBJ1-5; 8 nucleotides match TRBD1. The CDR3 has 14 amino acids. From germline, CDR1 is SGHRS and CDR2 YFSETQ. J gave up 4 bases and V 2 bases, and 2 bases lay outside the gene matches. The CDR3 DNA sequence: TGCGCCAGCAGCTTTGGGACAGGTAATCAGCCCCAGCATTTT. It encodes CASSFGTGNQPQHF.

This clone was recorded a few times. Within the sample, other DNA sequences also encode this same CDR3. The chain combines TRBV5-1 with TRBJ2-3, with 7 bases identical to TRBD2. The germline gives CDR1 SGHRS, CDR2 YFSETQ. V dropped 1 base and J dropped 1; count of bases not matched to a gene: 6. The length of the CDR3 is 16 residues. CDR3 coding DNA: TGCGCCAGCAGCTTGCCGTCGGGGGGTGGCACAGATACGCAGTATTTT. It translates to CASSLPSGGGTDTQYF.

The chain links TRBV18 to TRBJ2-5; D ambiguous. This CDR3 has 13 amino acids. V was clipped by 3 bases and J by 5 bases, with 10 bases between them. Germline V lookup: CDR1 KGHSH, CDR2 LQKENI. CDR3 protein: CASSPKSQETQYF. The CDR3 nucleotides read TGTGCCAGCTCACCGAAATCGCAGGAGACCCAGTACTTC.

The chain recombines TRBV7-8 with TRBJ1-1; possibly TRBD1 for D (5 bases). Per germline, CDR1 SGHVS and CDR2 FQNEAQ. This CDR3 comprises 13 residues. V was pared by 5 bases and J by 4 bases, with 11 bases between. CDR3: CASSPGGGTEAFF. The CDR3 bases are TGTGCCAGCAGCCCGGGGGGGGGCACTGAAGCTTTCTTT.

This rearrangement joins TRBV2 to TRBJ1-2, with 9 bases aligning to TRBD1. V lost 6 bases, J lost 5 bases, and 4 bases stayed unmatched. The CDR3 length is 13 residues. CDR1 and CDR2 (germline): SNHLY, FYNNEI. The CDR3 DNA follows: TGTGCCAGCAGGGGGACAGGGAGGTATGGCTACACCTTC. The encoded protein is CASRGTGRYGYTF.